This T cell receptor (beta chain) appears in the sequencing data of a study of T-cell reconstitution after alpha-beta-depleted transplantation in children. Study-level points and caveats: About two months after transplant, alpha-beta T cells reportedly came from several hundred expanded graft clones.

Unique molecular identifiers were incorporated during preparation of the TCRbeta library. TCRdb reprocessed the PCR reads with MiXCR, giving one entry per CDR3 protein. The sample comprises about 200,000 distinct CDR3 sequences, approximately 6.9% of which are singletons, and 4.5% to 6.5% rests with the top ten. This clonotype was recorded at least ten times. Its antigen remains unknown. The length of the CDR3 is 14 residues. The V gene's germline CDR1 is SQVTM and CDR2 ANQGSEA. Germline trimming cut 2 bases from V and 4 bases from J; bases unmatched to any gene: 5. This chain uses TRBV29-1 with TRBJ1-2; 9 bases align to TRBD1. This sample comprised PBMCs, obtained before TCRalphabeta/CD19-depleted stem cell transplant. This clonotype originated in a boy aged 2 to 10 with acute lymphoblastic leukemia, due to receive a stem cell transplant. The CDR3 nucleotides are TGCAGCGTTGAATTAACAGGGGGCAGCTATGGCTACACCTTC. The encoded protein is CSVELTGGSYGYTF.